This TCR beta chain was obtained from a study of blood T cell repertoires in COVID-19. On the study more broadly: Sources were T cells, B-cell-depleted T cells, or PBMCs; the material itself was cDNA or gDNA.

Germline CDR1 is SGHTA and CDR2 is FQGNSA. The CDR3 has 14 amino acids. V lost 6 bases to trimming and J lost 6 bases; unmatched junction nucleotides: 7. The cohort comprised adults aged about 18 to 89 years residing in approximately 22 US areas. Participant-given clinical history determined each cohort assignment. The table came from immunoSEQ multiplex PCR; TCRdb's copy has only in-frame clones and leaves some out. Among under 250,000 clones listed, more than 70% were seen once. This TCR was sampled from a man aged 30 to 45 with acute COVID-19. The V call is TRBV7-2, the J call TRBJ1-5, with TRBD1 identical over 8 bases. The source material was PBMCs or T cells enriched from blood (not recorded which). The CDR3: CASSLTGGSQPQHF. The DNA for the CDR3 is TGTGCCAGCAGTCTTACAGGGGGAAGTCAGCCCCAGCATTTT.